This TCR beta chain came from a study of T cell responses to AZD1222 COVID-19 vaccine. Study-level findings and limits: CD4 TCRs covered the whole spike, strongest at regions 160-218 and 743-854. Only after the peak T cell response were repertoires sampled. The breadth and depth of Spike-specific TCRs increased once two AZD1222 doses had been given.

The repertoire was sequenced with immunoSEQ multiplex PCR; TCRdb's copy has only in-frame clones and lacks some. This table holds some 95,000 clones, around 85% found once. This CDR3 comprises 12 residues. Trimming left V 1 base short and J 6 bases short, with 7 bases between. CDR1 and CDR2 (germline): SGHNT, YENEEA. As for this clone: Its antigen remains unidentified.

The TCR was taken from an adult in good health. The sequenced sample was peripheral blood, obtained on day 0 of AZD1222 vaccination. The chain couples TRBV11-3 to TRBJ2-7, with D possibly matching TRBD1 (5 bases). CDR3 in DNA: TGTGCCAGCAGCTTAGGGGGCCGCGAGCAGTACTTC. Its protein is CASSLGGREQYF.